This TCR beta chain was profiled in a study of patients and donors after allogeneic stem cell transplantation. Trimming left V 3 bases short and J 2 bases short, with 10 bases between. This CDR3 region has 14 residues. Per germline, CDR1 SGDLS and CDR2 YYNGEE. TCRdb re-analysed the RT-PCR reads in MiXCR, keeping a single row per CDR3 protein. The table has more than 850,000 distinct CDR3 sequences, more than 15% seen once. The chain links TRBV9 to TRBJ2-3; D gene ambiguous. The sequence derives from a human donor who was either an allogeneic HSCT recipient or a stem cell or donor lymphocyte infusion donor (not recorded which). It is not recorded whose cells these are; they may come from a transplant donor. The specimen was blood, either unsorted or a sorted T cell fraction (not recorded which). The CDR3 DNA follows: TGTGCCAGCAGCGAGAGCGTGGACACAGATACGCAGTATTTT. It translates to CASSESVDTDTQYF.